This TCR beta chain is drawn from a study of early T cells in non-severe SARS-CoV-2 infection (dated by TCRdb to the early 2020s). General notes on the study: Because TCR sequencing relied on bulk RNA taken from unsorted whole blood, pairing of alpha and beta chains was not possible. What the work shows at the level of the full study, not this receptor alone: VDJdb matching was skewed toward anti-spike CD8 responses and likely underestimated virus-specific expansions, missing private and CD4 specificities.

This was a case-control study nested in a cohort of healthcare workers in London, UK, who had nasopharyngeal swab PCR tests and blood samples taken every week. Between 23 and 31 March 2020, the week of the UK lockdown, healthcare workers were enrolled and then followed up weekly for as long as 16 weeks. The germline V gene encodes CDR1 SEHNR and CDR2 FQNEAQ (reference sequence). The CDR3, cysteine through phenylalanine, is 19 amino acids long. The sequence is cut down to CDR3 DNA, 57 bases in frame from base 1. V is pruned by 1 base and J by 5 bases, leaving 14 bases of the junction without a gene match. There are a few counts of this clonotype. No cognate antigen has been identified for it. No much larger clone is present one base from it, and per-base qualities are unavailable. Library prep was done by 5' RACE. The instrument given in TCRdb is NextSeq 500. Unique molecular identifiers were attached to individual cDNA molecules in the TCR library protocol so that sequencing error and PCR bias could be corrected. TCR alpha and beta chains were both sequenced, and the abundances of alpha and beta sequences in each sample were closely correlated with each other. Per the original workflow: Decombinator V4 was used to perform V gene, J gene and CDR3 annotation of TCR sequences. Expanded TCRs were defined as changing significantly between any two time points under a Poisson model with p below 0.0001. TCR abundances were normalised to the total number of TCRs sequenced in each sample and reported as counts per million. TRAV1-2 paired with TRAJ12, TRAJ20 or TRAJ33 defined MAIT TCRs, while TRAV10 paired with TRAJ18 defined iNKT TCRs. A search of VDJdb, accessed on 1 November 2021, was run for TCRs annotated to CMV, EBV and SARS-CoV-2, with TCRs annotated for multiple antigens excluded. TCRdb passed the public sequencing reads through fastp at Q25 and MiXCR, retaining productive beta sequences. Every distinct CDR3 protein forms one entry, paired with its most common genes and DNA. The V and J calls, along with clone size, are taken from TCRdb and not from the paper's own processing. In this sample the table shows tens of thousands of distinct CDR3 sequences, 10% to 15% of which occur a single time. The top ten hold roughly 3.8% of the sample.

The sequencing sample was made of whole blood. This receptor was identified in an adult who was a healthcare worker with PCR-confirmed SARS-CoV-2 infection or an uninfected control (not recorded which). The rearrangement combines TRBV7-9 with TRBJ2-1, with 10 bases matching TRBD2. The nucleotide sequence reads TGTGCCAGCAGCTTAGGGATACTAGCGGGACCGTCGGACGACAATGAGCAGTTCTTC. Translated, it gives CASSLGILAGPSDDNEQFF.